The clone carrying this TCR beta chain showed up many times. The germline V gene has CDR1 PRHDT and CDR2 FYEKMQ (reference sequence). This CDR3 comprises 13 residues. Germline trimming cut 5 bases from V and 3 bases from J; bases unmatched to any gene: 0. This record belongs to a study of molecular identifiers for immune sequencing clone quantification. TCRdb ran MiXCR on the PCR reads and lists one entry per CDR3 protein. The top ten clones hold about 9.7% of a sample with about 98,000 distinct CDR3 sequences, about 32% of them seen once. The TCR comes from a human donor in good health. Some libraries in this study had Jurkat cell RNA spiked in. The chain couples TRBV13 to TRBJ2-3; 9 bases match TRBD2. The sample consisted of naive CD8+ T cells from blood, with Jurkat cell RNA spiked in. Subset of the sample: FACS-sorted CD8+CD4-CCR7+CD45RA+ naive T cells. CDR3 coding DNA: TGTGCCAGCAGCGGACTAGCGACAGATACGCAGTATTTT. Translation: CASSGLATDTQYF.